The rows below give T cell receptor beta chains drawn from one sample of a study of blood T cells in healthy people across ages. TCRdb re-called the 5' RACE reads through MiXCR, storing one row per CDR3 protein. This sample has 1.5 million to 2 million distinct CDR3 sequences, with 28% found just once. The sample consisted of blood. These receptors were collected from a woman between 25 and 40 years old in good health. CDR3s include the opening cysteine and the closing phenylalanine or tryptophan. A D gene is named only where the DNA matches it firmly. Some rows have no size entry. The others give once, few or many, or a class for an expanded clone.

D	size	V	J	DNA	CDR3
TRBD2	once	TRBV2	TRBJ2-7	TGTGCCAGCAGATCCCCTAGCGGGGGTACCTACGAGCAGTACTTC	CASRSPSGGTYEQYF
NA	NA	TRBV9	TRBJ1-1	TGTGCCAGCAGCGCGATTGGCAACACTGAAGCTTTCTTT	CASSAIGNTEAFF
TRBD2	many	TRBV4-3	TRBJ2-1	TGCGCCAGCAGCCAATCACTCGGACTAGCGCGTTCCTACAATGAGCAGTTCTTC	CASSQSLGLARSYNEQFF
TRBD1	few	TRBV7-2	TRBJ1-4	TGTGCCAGCAGCAATAGACAGGGTATCGAAAAACTGTTTTTT	CASSNRQGIEKLFF
NA	NA	TRBV7-7	TRBJ2-1	TGTGCCAGCAGCTTATATCAATTCGGGGGAGGACCCCAAGAGACCCAGTTCTTC	CASSLYQFGGGPQETQFF
TRBD1	many	TRBV29-1	TRBJ2-3	TGCAGCGTCGATGGACAGGCCACAGATACGCAGTATTTT	CSVDGQATDTQYF
TRBD2	NA	TRBV15	TRBJ2-1	TGTGCCGCCGGGAGGGGGACCTACAATGAGCAGTTCTTC	CAAGRGTYNEQFF
TRBD2	NA	TRBV15	TRBJ2-2	TGTGCCACCTGTCTACTAGCGGGGAGCGGGGAGCTGTTTTTT	CATCLLAGSGELFF
TRBD1	many	TRBV29-1	TRBJ2-5	TGCAGCGTTGGGAGCGGACAGGGGTCATTTCAGTACTTC	CSVGSGQGSFQYF
TRBD2	NA	TRBV7-9	TRBJ2-3	TGTGCCAGCAGCGCTTGGACTAGCGGGGGAAGCACAGATACGCAGTATTTT	CASSAWTSGGSTDTQYF
NA	few	TRBV2	TRBJ2-6	TGTGCCAGCAGCCGGACACTTCTCGGGGCCAACGTCCTGACTTTC	CASSRTLLGANVLTF